This entry lists 7 T cell receptor beta chains sequenced from one sample in a study of blood T cell repertoires in COVID-19. Data came from immunoSEQ multiplex PCR; TCRdb stores just in-frame clones and leaves some out. In the table there are nearly 400,000 clones, roughly 89% of which are singletons. Specimen: PBMCs or T cells enriched from blood (not recorded which). These receptors all stem from a woman younger than 45 who had recovered from COVID-19.

V usage is TRBV6-5 and J usage is TRBJ2-1; 11 bases agree with TRBD2. Germline CDR1 MNHEY, CDR2 SVGAGI. V shed 2 bases and J 4 bases; nucleotides not matched to a gene: 4. The CDR3 spans 16 residues. The CDR3 reads CASSYAGTSGYNEQFF. CDR3 bases: TGTGCCAGCAGTTACGCCGGGACTAGCGGATACAATGAGCAGTTCTTC.

The chain combines TRBV6-6 with TRBJ1-2; 9 bases are shared with TRBD1. Unmatched junction bases numbered 5, after V lost 2 bases and J lost 4 bases. Germline V gene lookup returns CDR1 MNHNY and CDR2 SVGAGI (reference sequence). This CDR3 is built from 15 residues. The CDR3 reads CASSYPGQGVYGYTF. The CDR3 region has the DNA TGTGCCAGCAGTTACCCGGGACAGGGCGTCTATGGCTACACCTTC.

This rearrangement joins TRBV19 to TRBJ2-6, with 7 positions matching TRBD2. Looked up from germline, CDR1 is LNHDA and CDR2 is SQIVND (reference sequence). V shed 8 bases and J 3 bases; nucleotides not matched to a gene: 4. The CDR3 spans 14 residues. The chain's CDR3 is CASGGVGGANVLTF. CDR3 coding DNA: TGTGCCAGTGGGGGGGTAGGTGGGGCCAACGTCCTGACTTTC.

This chain connects TRBV12-3 or TRBV12-4 to TRBJ1-1; D perhaps matches TRBD1 (6 bases). The CDR3 spans 13 residues. V lost 4 bases, J lost 1 base, and 7 bases lay in between. The CDR3 protein is CASSWGQNTEAFF. The CDR3 nucleotides are TGTGCCAGCAGTTGGGGACAGAACACTGAAGCTTTCTTT.

The chain uses TRBV19 and TRBJ1-2; weak D call: TRBD1 (5 bases). The CDR3 has 14 residues. Trimming stripped 6 bases from V and 0 bases from J, with 11 bases between. Germline V gene sequence: CDR1 LNHDA, CDR2 SQIVND (reference sequence). In DNA, the CDR3 is TGTGCCAGTAGCTTAGGGGTAACTAACTATGGCTACACCTTC. This codes for CASSLGVTNYGYTF.

The chain links TRBV29-1 to TRBJ1-2, with 11 nucleotides matching TRBD1. The junction had 5 bases not matched to a gene; V was cut back by 6 bases and J by 8 bases. Per germline, CDR1 SQVTM and CDR2 ANQGSEA. The CDR3 is made up of 12 amino acids. This CDR3 is CSVGQGASGYTF. CDR3 DNA: TGCAGCGTAGGACAGGGGGCGTCAGGCTACACCTTC.

The chain employs TRBV24-1 and TRBJ2-2; no clear D. V was trimmed by 5 bases and J by 1 base, leaving 4 bases between them. This CDR3 comprises 13 residues. Germline CDR1 and CDR2: KGHDR and SFDVKD. CDR3 amino acids: CATSGRNTGELFF. In DNA form, the CDR3 reads TGTGCCACCAGTGGCAGGAACACCGGGGAGCTGTTTTTT.